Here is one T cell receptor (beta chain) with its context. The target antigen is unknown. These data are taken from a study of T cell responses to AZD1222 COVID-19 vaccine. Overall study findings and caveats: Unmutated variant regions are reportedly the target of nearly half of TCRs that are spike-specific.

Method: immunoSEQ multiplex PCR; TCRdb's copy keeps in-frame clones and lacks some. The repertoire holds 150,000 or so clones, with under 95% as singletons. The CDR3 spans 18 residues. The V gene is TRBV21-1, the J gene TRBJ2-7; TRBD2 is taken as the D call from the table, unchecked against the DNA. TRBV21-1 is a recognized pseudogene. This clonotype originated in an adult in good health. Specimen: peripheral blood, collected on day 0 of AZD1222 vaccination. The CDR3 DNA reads TGTGCCAGCAGCCGAGGGACTAGCGGGGGCCTGGGGTTATACGAGCAGTACTTC. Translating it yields CASSRGTSGGLGLYEQYF.